This T cell receptor (beta chain) was captured in a study of blood T cell repertoires in COVID-19. About the study: Acute-phase and convalescent COVID-19 samples originated in the United States, Italy and Spain. PBMCs, B-cell-depleted T cells, or T cells were the source of the cDNA or gDNA that made up the material.

This clone was observed once. CDR1 and CDR2 from the germline V gene are MDHEN and SYDVKM. The CDR3 loop spans 14 amino acids. The J segment lost 4 bases and the V segment lost 2 bases, leaving 2 bases of the junction unmatched. Study processing details: Nucleated cell number was recorded as an estimate derived from reference gene primer amplification. Sequencing used immunoSEQ multiplex PCR; TCRdb keeps in-frame clones, though not all of them. The V and J calls and clone size are taken from that table; D and trimming were inferred from the DNA. The sample lists under 200,000 clones, 77% seen once, with around 2.7% in the top ten.

Sequencing was performed on peripheral blood. The origin of this receptor is a man in his 70s with acute or convalescent COVID-19. V gene TRBV28 combines with J gene TRBJ1-5, with TRBD1 identical over 7 bases. The CDR3 DNA reads as TGTGCCAGCAGTTTACCGACAGGGAATCAGCCCCAGCATTTT. Translating it yields CASSLPTGNQPQHF.